A few counts support the clone carrying this T cell receptor beta chain. The target antigen is unknown. A multiplex PCR was run with 60 Vbeta primers and 13 Jbeta primers. Only in-frame clones appear in the TCRdb table, and some are missing; sequencing was by immunoSEQ multiplex PCR. The table records 150,000 to 200,000 clones, 81% of them present only once. This specimen comes from a study of cytomegalovirus exposure and HLA in healthy donors. V dropped 3 bases and J dropped 4; count of bases not matched to a gene: 3. The germline V gene encodes CDR1 SGHRS and CDR2 YFSETQ. The CDR3 runs to 13 residues. Overall study findings and caveats: TCR beta V segments were, for the most part, productive about 87% or about 30% of the time in an earlier analysis. Excluded: some indistinguishable V segments such as TRBV6-2 and TRBV6-3. Accurate predictions that matched the HLA-A and HLA-B alleles of most subjects were reportedly made from TCR beta sequences.

What was sequenced was PBMCs. The chain combines TRBV5-1 with TRBJ2-5; 7 nucleotides line up with TRBD1. The source of this sequence is a man aged 50-59 years in good health and CMV-seronegative. The CDR3 coding sequence is TGCGCCAGCAGCTCAGGGGGTTCAGAGACCCAGTACTTC. Its translation is CASSSGGSETQYF. Full variable domain (outside the CDR3, taken from reference TRBV5-1 and TRBJ2-5): KAGVTQTPRYLIKTRGQQVTLSCSPISGHRSVSWYQQTPGQGLQFLFEYFSETQRNKGNFPGRFSGRQFSNSRSEMNVSTLELGDSALYLCASSSGGSETQYFGPGTRLLVL.